The 28 T cell receptor beta chains below were found in one sample sequenced in a study of T cell changes during pregnancy in multiple sclerosis. Produced via immunoSEQ multiplex PCR; TCRdb's table is partial and in-frame only. The profile shows around 70,000 clones, roughly nine tenths of them singletons. Specimen: peripheral blood, collected in the first trimester of pregnancy. The source of these receptors is a female donor in good health, enrolled as a control in a pregnancy study.

This chain joins TRBV7-9 and TRBJ2-7; D perhaps matches TRBD1 (5 bases). This CDR3 is 15 amino acids long. Germline V gives CDR1 SEHNR, CDR2 FQNEAQ (reference sequence). V lost 5 bases, J lost 4 bases, and 18 bases lay in between. The CDR3 here is CASSQTGREFYEQYF. The DNA of the CDR3 is TGTGCCAGCAGCCAGACCGGCAGGGAATTTTACGAGCAGTACTTC.

The rearrangement links TRBV28 to TRBJ2-2, with a weak D call TRBD1 (6 bases). There are 13 residues in the CDR3. V was cut by 5 bases and J by 5 bases, with 9 bases left in between. Germline V gene sequence: CDR1 MDHEN, CDR2 SYDVKM. The CDR3 spells CASSLGQTGELFF. DNA of the CDR3: TGTGCCAGCAGTCTTGGACAGACCGGGGAGCTGTTTTTT.

DNA for the CDR3: TGTGCCAGCTCTCCGTCCCTAGCGCGCTACGAGCAGTACTTC. It translates to CASSPSLARYEQYF. This sequence joins TRBV18 and TRBJ2-7; a possible D gene is TRBD2 (6 bases). The germline V gene encodes CDR1 KGHSH and CDR2 LQKENI. CDR3 length: 14 amino acids. V lost 6 bases to trimming and J lost 3 bases, with 15 bases between them.

This chain links TRBV11-2 with TRBJ2-7; the match to TRBD2 covers 13 bases. This CDR3 contains 17 residues. Germline trimming cut 3 bases from V and 0 bases from J; bases unmatched to any gene: 5. Germline V gene data show CDR1 as SGHAT and CDR2 as FQNNGV. Written as DNA, the CDR3 is TGTGCCAGCAGCTTCGGACTAGCGGGAGAGGTCTCCTACGAGCAGTACTTC. It yields the protein CASSFGLAGEVSYEQYF.

The chain is built from TRBV12-5 and TRBJ2-3, with D maybe TRBD2 (5 bases). The CDR3 is 13 residues long. CDR1 and CDR2 from the germline V gene are LGHNT and FRNRAP. The germline V and J ends were trimmed by 9 bases and 0 bases, with 10 bases remaining between them. The CDR3 sequence: CASGRDSTDTQYF. The CDR3 DNA follows: TGTGCTAGCGGCCGGGATAGCACAGATACGCAGTATTTT.

This rearrangement joins TRBV2 to TRBJ2-3; 8 nucleotides agree with TRBD2. J gave up 4 bases and V 7 bases, and 10 bases lay outside the gene matches. Germline V gives CDR1 SNHLY, CDR2 FYNNEI. CDR3 size: 15 residues. Written as DNA, the CDR3 is TGTGCCAGCACGGGGCGGGGGGCAATCCCAGATACGCAGTATTTT. It yields the protein CASTGRGAIPDTQYF.

The CDR3 DNA follows: TGCGCCAGCAGCTTGGAGGGACAGGGAGAAGGCTACACCTTC. Protein sequence: CASSLEGQGEGYTF. This chain connects TRBV5-1 to TRBJ1-2; 9 bases align to TRBD1. Germline trimming cut 0 bases from V and 8 bases from J; bases unmatched to any gene: 5. Germline values: CDR1 SGHRS, CDR2 YFSETQ. The CDR3 consists of 14 residues.

This chain connects TRBV30 to TRBJ2-5, with TRBD2 matching 9 bases. This CDR3 has 13 residues. V trimming: 4 bases; J trimming: 5 bases; junction bases outside the gene matches: 5. Germline V gene data show CDR1 as GTSNPN and CDR2 as SVGIG (reference sequence). CDR3 in amino acids: CAWISGGFETQYF. CDR3 coding DNA: TGTGCCTGGATTAGCGGGGGTTTTGAGACCCAGTACTTC.

This chain's CDR3 is CAWSGPGKREGGGSYNEQFF. DNA for the CDR3: TGTGCCTGGAGTGGCCCTGGAAAGCGGGAGGGAGGGGGCTCCTACAATGAGCAGTTCTTC. The chain carries TRBV30 and TRBJ2-1; 10 bases are shared with TRBD2. Looked up from germline, CDR1 is GTSNPN and CDR2 is SVGIG (reference sequence). V lost 1 base, J lost 0 bases, and 15 bases stayed unmatched. The CDR3 runs 20 residues.

The V gene is TRBV6-1, the J gene TRBJ1-3; the D gene is possibly TRBD1 (5 bases). The CDR3 has 14 residues. Trimming pared 2 bases from V and 4 bases from J, leaving 9 bases between. Germline V gene data show CDR1 as MNHNS and CDR2 as SASEGT. CDR3 coding DNA: TGTGCCAGCAGTGAACAGGACACGGGAAACACCATATATTTT. Its translation: CASSEQDTGNTIYF.

This chain links TRBV5-4 with TRBJ2-5, with a weak D call TRBD2 (5 bases). With 2 bases removed from V and 3 bases from J, the gap between germline ends came to 14 bases. The CDR3 sequence is 15 residues long. In germline, CDR1 is SGHNT, CDR2 YYREEE (reference sequence). The CDR3 sequence is CASSFDSVGEETQYF. The CDR3 DNA sequence: TGTGCCAGCAGCTTTGATTCGGTGGGAGAAGAGACCCAGTACTTC.

This chain uses TRBV27 with TRBJ2-1; 13 nucleotides agree with TRBD2. Germline loops: CDR1 MNHEY, CDR2 SMNVEV (reference sequence). The CDR3 length is 20 residues. The V segment lost 4 bases and the J segment 0 bases; nucleotides outside the gene matches: 12. In DNA, the CDR3 is TGTGCCAGCAGTTCCTACTCCGGGACTAGCGGGGCTAGCTCCTACAATGAGCAGTTCTTC. Amino acid sequence: CASSSYSGTSGASSYNEQFF.

CDR3 DNA: TGTGCCAGCAGCTTACCACAACTAGGGAATGAGCAGTTCTTC. Translating gives CASSLPQLGNEQFF. The rearrangement uses TRBV5-5 and TRBJ2-1, with D tentatively TRBD2 (5 bases). The V end lost 2 bases, the J end lost 7 bases, and 13 bases lay between the germline ends. Germline CDR1 reads SGHKS; CDR2 reads YYEKEE (reference sequence). The CDR3 consists of 14 residues.

The rearrangement joins TRBV10-3 to TRBJ2-2, with 9 bases identical to TRBD2. Germline lookup yields CDR1 ENHRY and CDR2 SYGVKD. The CDR3 is 13 amino acids. V shed 6 bases and J 8 bases; nucleotides not matched to a gene: 4. The CDR3 nucleotides read TGTGCCATCAGACTAGCGGGTGATGGGGAGCTGTTTTTT. This codes for CAIRLAGDGELFF.

V is TRBV11-1 and J is TRBJ2-3, with D possibly matching TRBD2 (6 bases). CDR1 is SGHAT, CDR2 FQDESV, per germline (reference sequence). The CDR3 extends over 15 amino acids. The germline V and J ends were trimmed by 2 bases and 4 bases, with 13 bases remaining between them. The CDR3 DNA follows: TGTGCCAGCAGCTTAAGGGGAGGTGGCTCAGATACGCAGTATTTT. This translates into CASSLRGGGSDTQYF.

V is TRBV15 and J is TRBJ2-2; D not certain. Germline assignment: CDR1 LNHNV and CDR2 YYDKDF (reference sequence). This CDR3 comprises 14 residues. With 2 bases removed from V and 1 base from J, the gap between germline ends came to 5 bases. CDR3 protein: CATSRTENTGELFF. The CDR3 DNA is TGTGCCACCAGCAGAACAGAGAACACCGGGGAGCTGTTTTTT. The full variable domain, rest sourced from reference TRBV15 and TRBJ2-2, is DAMVIQNPRYQVTQFGKPVTLSCSQTLNHNVMYWYQQKSSQAPKLLFHYYDKDFNNEADTPDNFQSRRPNTSFCFLDIRSPGLGDTAMYLCATSRTENTGELFFGEGSRLTVL.

This chain connects TRBV7-9 to TRBJ2-7; 8 positions agree with TRBD1. Germline lookup yields CDR1 SEHNR and CDR2 FQNEAQ (reference sequence). The ends lost 7 bases at V and 6 bases at J; junction bases unmatched: 8. This CDR3 contains 13 residues. The CDR3 sequence: CASTGDRSGEQYF. DNA of the CDR3: TGTGCCAGCACCGGGGACAGGTCGGGCGAGCAGTACTTC. Variable domain in full (rest from reference TRBV7-9 and TRBJ2-7): DTGVSQNPRHKITKRGQNVTFRCDPISEHNRLYWYRQTLGQGPEFLTYFQNEAQLEKSRLLSDRFSAERPKGSFSTLEIQRTEQGDSAMYLCASTGDRSGEQYFGPGTRLTVT.

The sample holds one count of this clone. The CDR3 DNA reads as TGCAGTGCGAGGCCGCAAGAGACCCAGTACTTC. Its translation is CSARPQETQYF. The V and J genes are TRBV20-1 and TRBJ2-5, with D uncertain. CDR1 and CDR2 from the germline V gene are DFQATT and SNEGSKA (reference sequence). V was shortened by 6 bases and J by 2 bases, with 7 bases between the two germline ends. The CDR3 is 11 residues long.

The chain is built from TRBV5-8 and TRBJ1-1; 7 bases fit TRBD1. CDR3 length: 15 amino acids. The J segment lost 1 base and the V segment lost 3 bases, leaving 6 bases of the junction unmatched. CDR1 is SGHTS, CDR2 YDEGEE, per germline. CDR3 nucleotide sequence: TGTGCCAGCAGCTGCCCAGGGGGGAAGAACACTGAAGCTTTCTTT. Its translation: CASSCPGGKNTEAFF.

This clone was seen only a few times. The V gene is TRBV29-1, the J gene TRBJ2-3, with D tentatively TRBD2 (5 bases). Trimming cost V 5 bases and J 0 bases, with 9 bases left between them. The CDR3 has 13 amino acids. The germline CDR1 and CDR2 sequences are SQVTM and ANQGSEA. CDR3 DNA sequence: TGCAGCGTTTCACTAGATAGCACAGATACGCAGTATTTT. Translating gives CSVSLDSTDTQYF.

This sequence joins TRBV2 and TRBJ2-1; a possible D gene is TRBD1 (5 bases). V lost 1 base and J 9 bases, leaving 10 bases between the germline ends. The CDR3 loop spans 13 amino acids. From germline, CDR1 is SNHLY and CDR2 FYNNEI. The CDR3 DNA reads TGTGCCAGCAGTGAAGGTAGGGGCACTGAGCAGTTCTTC. Amino acid sequence: CASSEGRGTEQFF.

The rearrangement links TRBV20-1 to TRBJ1-1; D is unresolved. The CDR3 totals 11 residues. Per germline, CDR1 DFQATT and CDR2 SNEGSKA (reference sequence). CDR3 DNA sequence: TGCAGGGCTTCCGGGAACACTGAAGCTTTCTTT. Protein sequence: CRASGNTEAFF.

The J gene is TRBJ2-1, the V gene TRBV6-5, with 7 bases fitting TRBD1. Germline trimming cut 6 bases from V and 0 bases from J; bases unmatched to any gene: 5. CDR1 MNHEY and CDR2 SVGAGI come from the germline V gene. The CDR3 length is 15 residues. In nucleotides, the CDR3 is TGTGCCAGCAGAGAGACAGGGAGCTCCTACAATGAGCAGTTCTTC. Its protein is CASRETGSSYNEQFF.

The V call is TRBV27, the J call TRBJ2-4; D perhaps matches TRBD1 (5 bases). This CDR3 region has 14 residues. CDR1 and CDR2 from the germline V gene are MNHEY and SMNVEV (reference sequence). V was clipped by 3 bases and J by 7 bases, with 13 bases between them. CDR3 nucleotide sequence: TGTGCCAGCAGTTTCTCTGGGGCGGATAACATTCAGTACTTC. It encodes CASSFSGADNIQYF.

The V and J genes are TRBV2 and TRBJ2-5, with D maybe TRBD1 (6 bases). Germline lookup yields CDR1 SNHLY and CDR2 FYNNEI. V was cut by 5 bases and J by 2 bases, with 12 bases left in between. CDR3 length: 14 residues. Here the CDR3 reads CASSFRTVQETQYF. The CDR3 nucleotides read TGTGCCAGCAGTTTCAGGACAGTACAAGAGACCCAGTACTTC. The whole variable domain, filled in from reference TRBV2 and TRBJ2-5, reads EPEVTQTPSHQVTQMGQEVILRCVPISNHLYFYWYRQILGQKVEFLVSFYNNEISEKSEIFDDQFSVERPDGSNFTLKIRSTKLEDSAMYFCASSFRTVQETQYFGPGTRLLVL.

This clone was detected only once. The genes are TRBV18 and TRBJ2-5; D is unclear. The V end was cut by 3 bases, the J end by 5 bases, with 16 bases between. This CDR3 region has 15 residues. Germline CDR1 and CDR2: KGHSH and LQKENI. CDR3 loop: CASSPLHEKTETQYF. In nucleotides, the CDR3 is TGTGCCAGCTCACCCCTCCATGAGAAAACGGAGACCCAGTACTTC.

The gene calls are TRBV6-5 and TRBJ2-1; TRBD2 matches at 9 bases. This CDR3 has 13 residues. Germline V gene sequence: CDR1 MNHEY, CDR2 SVGAGI. The ends lost 2 bases at V and 7 bases at J; junction bases unmatched: 0. This CDR3 reads CASSYGLANEQFF. The CDR3 nucleotides are TGTGCCAGCAGTTACGGACTAGCGAATGAGCAGTTCTTC.

The genes are TRBV28 and TRBJ2-1; D unclear. Germline CDR1 reads MDHEN; CDR2 reads SYDVKM. The CDR3 is 13 amino acids. V was clipped by 7 bases and J by 2 bases, with 9 bases between them. The CDR3: CASTGITYNEQFF. Here the CDR3 DNA reads TGTGCCAGCACAGGCATCACCTACAATGAGCAGTTCTTC.